This T cell receptor (beta chain) was obtained from a study of blood T cell repertoires in COVID-19. In the study overall: COVID-19 samples collected from the United States, Italy and Spain covered acute and convalescent phases.

CDR3 size: 18 residues. This clone was detected only a few times. Sequencing used immunoSEQ multiplex PCR; TCRdb keeps in-frame clones, though not all of them. The sample holds roughly 190,000 clones, less than 80% seen once. Material: peripheral blood. The sequence was obtained from a woman aged 45-60 years with acute or convalescent COVID-19. This chain links TRBV21-1 with TRBJ2-2; TRBD2 reflects the table's D call only, with no check against the DNA. TRBV21-1 is a pseudogene. DNA of the CDR3: TGTGCCAGCAGGCCGGGACTAGCGGGAGTTCCGAACACCGGGGAGCTGTTTTTT. Translating gives CASRPGLAGVPNTGELFF.